The 4 T cell receptor beta chains reported below all come from one sample, sequenced in a study of cytomegalovirus exposure and HLA in healthy donors. With 60 Vbeta and 13 Jbeta primers, the PCR was carried out. Generated by immunoSEQ multiplex PCR, the TCRdb table keeps only in-frame clones and is missing some. The profile shows roughly 110,000 clones, under 85% of them singletons. Source material: PBMCs. These receptors were obtained from a man aged 30 to 45 in good health and CMV-seropositive.

In regard to this clone: Mismatch with germline at one junction end may stem from a read error. This chain uses TRBV5-1 with TRBJ1-2; a weak D match, TRBD1 (6 bases). The CDR3 covers 15 residues. The germline CDR1 and CDR2 sequences are SGHRS and YFSETQ. CDR3 DNA: TGCGCCAGCAGCTGGACCTCCGGGGACACCTATGGCTACCCCTTC. As protein: CASSWTSGDTYGYPF. The whole variable domain, filled in from reference TRBV5-1 and TRBJ1-2, reads KAGVTQTPRYLIKTRGQQVTLSCSPISGHRSVSWYQQTPGQGLQFLFEYFSETQRNKGNFPGRFSGRQFSNSRSEMNVSTLELGDSALYLCASSWTSGDTYGYPFGSGTRLTVV.

This clone was recorded a few times. The chain couples TRBV18 to TRBJ2-5; unclear D gene. Germline CDR1 KGHSH, CDR2 LQKENI. V lost 4 bases and J 2 bases, leaving 8 bases between the germline ends. This CDR3 region has 13 residues. The DNA of the CDR3 is TGTGCCAGCTCACTGGCACATCAAGAGACCCAGTACTTC. This codes for CASSLAHQETQYF.

Only a few counts were recorded for this clone. The V gene is TRBV5-1, the J gene TRBJ2-7; 9 positions match TRBD1. Unmatched junction bases numbered 5, after V lost 2 bases and J lost 2 bases. Germline CDR1 is SGHRS and CDR2 is YFSETQ. The CDR3 consists of 15 residues. CDR3 DNA sequence: TGCGCCAGCAGCTTTACCGGGACAGGGACCTACGAGCAGTACTTC. Its translation: CASSFTGTGTYEQYF.

This chain links TRBV5-1 with TRBJ2-2, with no clear D. The CDR3 is 16 amino acids. The V and J ends lost 0 bases and 4 bases respectively, with 13 bases between them. Germline assignment: CDR1 SGHRS and CDR2 YFSETQ. This chain's CDR3 is CASSLGEEMGTGELFF. The CDR3, as DNA: TGCGCCAGCAGCTTGGGAGAGGAGATGGGCACCGGGGAGCTGTTTTTT. Full variable domain (missing parts from reference TRBV5-1 and TRBJ2-2): KAGVTQTPRYLIKTRGQQVTLSCSPISGHRSVSWYQQTPGQGLQFLFEYFSETQRNKGNFPGRFSGRQFSNSRSEMNVSTLELGDSALYLCASSLGEEMGTGELFFGEGSRLTVL.